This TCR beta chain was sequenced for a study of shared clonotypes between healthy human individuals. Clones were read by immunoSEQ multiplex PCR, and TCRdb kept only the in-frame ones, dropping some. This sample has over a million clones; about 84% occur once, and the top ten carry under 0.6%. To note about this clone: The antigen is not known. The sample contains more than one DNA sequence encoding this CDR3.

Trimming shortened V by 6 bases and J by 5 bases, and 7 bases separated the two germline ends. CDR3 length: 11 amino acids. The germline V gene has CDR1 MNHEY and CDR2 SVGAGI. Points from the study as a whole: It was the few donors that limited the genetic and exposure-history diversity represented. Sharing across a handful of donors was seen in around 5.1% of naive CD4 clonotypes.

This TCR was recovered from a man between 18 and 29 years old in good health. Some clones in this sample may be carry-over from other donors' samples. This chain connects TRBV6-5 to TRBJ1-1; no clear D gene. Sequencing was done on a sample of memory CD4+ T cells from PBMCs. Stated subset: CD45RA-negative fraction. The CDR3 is CASSSRTEAFF. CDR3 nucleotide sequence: TGTGCCAGCAGCTCCAGGACTGAAGCTTTCTTT.